This TCR beta chain was retrieved from a study of control samples from healthy donors and cancer patients. This clone appeared once. The repertoire was sequenced with immunoSEQ multiplex PCR; TCRdb's copy has only in-frame clones and lacks some. Of about 180,000 clones in the sample, under 95% are singletons; the top ten hold over 1.3%. Looked up from germline, CDR1 is SGHKS and CDR2 is YYEKEE (reference sequence). The CDR3 has 14 amino acids. With 3 bases removed from V and 0 bases from J, the gap between germline ends came to 10 bases. Sequencing input: blood. V and J are TRBV5-5 and TRBJ2-7, with D tentatively TRBD1 (6 bases). This TCR was sampled from a woman under 30 in good health. The CDR3 loop reads CASSYTGISYEQYF. CDR3 coding DNA: TGTGCCAGCAGCTATACAGGGATCTCCTACGAGCAGTACTTC.